This paragraph reports one T cell receptor (beta chain). Researchers ran the PCR with 60 Vbeta and 13 Jbeta primers. The data were produced by immunoSEQ multiplex PCR, yet TCRdb's version contains in-frame clones alone and is incomplete. The repertoire holds around 150,000 clones, 70% to 90% seen once, with approximately 2% in the top ten. This specimen belongs to a study of cytomegalovirus exposure and HLA in healthy donors. Germline values: CDR1 ENHRY, CDR2 SYGVKD. The CDR3 covers 15 residues. The J segment lost 4 bases and the V segment lost 6 bases, leaving 9 bases of the junction unmatched. The receptor's source is a woman aged 18-29 years in good health and CMV-seronegative. This sequence joins TRBV10-3 and TRBJ1-5, with 7 bases identical to TRBD1. The sequencing sample was made of PBMCs. CDR3 residues: CAISQGQSPNQPQHF. Written as DNA, the CDR3 is TGTGCCATCAGCCAGGGACAGTCCCCTAATCAGCCCCAGCATTTT.